A single T cell receptor beta chain is shown here with its context. The CDR3 contains 13 residues. The V gene lost 6 bases and the J gene lost 10 bases, with 16 bases spanning the gap. Germline loops: CDR1 MRHNA, CDR2 SNTAGT. This record belongs to a study of T cell responses to AZD1222 COVID-19 vaccine. Libraries were prepared by immunoSEQ multiplex PCR; TCRdb keeps only in-frame clonotypes and omits some of them. The table lists 90,000 to 110,000 clones, 82% of them singletons. The source material was peripheral blood, sampled on day 0 of AZD1222 vaccination. This receptor was identified in an adult in good health. The chain combines TRBV6-4 with TRBJ1-5; no reliable D call. CDR3 nucleotides: TGTGCCAGCAGCTCAACCTGGAACAGTCCCCAGCATTTT. Protein sequence: CASSSTWNSPQHF.